A single sample gave rise to the 4 T cell receptor beta chains below, sequenced in a study of cytomegalovirus exposure and HLA in healthy donors. The primer mix had 60 Vbeta and 13 Jbeta primers. Clones were read by immunoSEQ multiplex PCR, and TCRdb kept only the in-frame ones, dropping some. The data show about 190,000 clones, almost 75% seen once. The sample comprised PBMCs. The receptors originated from a woman in her twenties or thirties in good health and CMV-seropositive.

The chain has TRBV5-8 and TRBJ1-5, with D uncertain. Trimming cost V 5 bases and J 2 bases, with 17 bases left between them. There are 16 residues in the CDR3. CDR1 SGHTS and CDR2 YDEGEE come from the germline V gene. CDR3 in amino acids: CASSLPQPVGNQPQHF. The CDR3 DNA is TGTGCCAGCAGTTTACCCCAACCAGTGGGCAATCAGCCCCAGCATTTT.

The V gene is TRBV5-1, the J gene TRBJ2-2, with a possible D match to TRBD2 (6 bases). The CDR3 totals 15 residues. With 0 bases removed from V and 10 bases from J, the gap between germline ends came to 16 bases. CDR1 is SGHRS and CDR2 is YFSETQ in the germline V gene. The CDR3: CASSLEGAGVMELFF. In nucleotides, the CDR3 is TGCGCCAGCAGCTTGGAGGGAGCGGGTGTTATGGAGCTGTTTTTT.

The chain has TRBV27 and TRBJ2-7; tentative D call: TRBD2 (5 bases). Trimming took 6 bases from V and 3 from J, leaving 15 bases between them. The CDR3 runs to 14 residues. Looked up from germline, CDR1 is MNHEY and CDR2 is SMNVEV (reference sequence). This chain's CDR3 is CASSRTDPFYEQYF. Written as DNA, the CDR3 is TGTGCCAGCAGCCGGACTGACCCCTTCTACGAGCAGTACTTC.

The CDR3, as DNA: TGTGCCAGCGGCCGGAGATTCTCCTACGAGCAGTACTTC. Protein: CASGRRFSYEQYF. V and J are TRBV5-4 and TRBJ2-5, with D unresolved. The DNA end is more similar to TRBJ2-7, so the J call may be wrong. From germline, CDR1 is SGHNT and CDR2 YYREEE (reference sequence). The CDR3 covers 13 residues.